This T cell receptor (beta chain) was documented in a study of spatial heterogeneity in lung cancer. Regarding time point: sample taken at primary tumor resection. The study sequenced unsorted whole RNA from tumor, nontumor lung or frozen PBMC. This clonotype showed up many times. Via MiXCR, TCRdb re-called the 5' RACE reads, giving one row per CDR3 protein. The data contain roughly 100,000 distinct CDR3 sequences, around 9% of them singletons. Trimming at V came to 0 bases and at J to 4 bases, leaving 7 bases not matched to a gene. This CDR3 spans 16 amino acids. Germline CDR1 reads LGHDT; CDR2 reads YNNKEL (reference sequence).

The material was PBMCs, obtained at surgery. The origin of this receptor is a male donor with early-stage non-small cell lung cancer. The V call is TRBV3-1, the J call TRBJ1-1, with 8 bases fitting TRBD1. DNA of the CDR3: TGTGCCAGCAGCCAAGATAGGGTCAGGGGGCCCACTGAAGCTTTCTTT. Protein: CASSQDRVRGPTEAFF.